This TCR beta chain was retrieved from a study of shared T cell receptors in the human thymus (dated by TCRdb to the early 2020s). With respect to the entire study: The study examined how self-reactive, shared T-cell receptor alpha chains are generated in the human thymus.

About this clone itself: Its specific antigen is unknown. Per-base qualities were not stored, and no clone one base away is much larger.

The method was the immunoSEQ multiplex PCR assay. Drawn from immuneACCESS, this table holds only the in-frame rearrangements with V and J called that TCRdb kept. Clones are partly lost; checked studies trace under half to an unresolved V gene and leave the rest unexplained. The sample has 640,000 or so clones on record, around 87% of them singletons. The biggest ten clones account for more than 0.009% of the sample. CDR1 SGHTA and CDR2 FQGNSA are derived from the germline V gene. Trimmed from V: 5 bases; trimmed from J: 3 bases; junction bases lacking a gene match: 9. From the cysteine through the phenylalanine, the CDR3 covers 16 amino acids. The kept DNA is CDR3 alone, 48 bases in frame from the first base. The same sample was also used in a study of human thymus T cells. As described in the second report: The donors were immunologically healthy infants in Finland who had open corrective cardiac surgery for congenital heart defects. Thymus tissue was obtained as surgical resects removed during corrective cardiac surgery. Both the thymic and the peripheral blood repertoires appeared to show biased V and J gene segment usage. The related research found that thymic TCR repertoires overlapped highly between unrelated individuals. The study described the TCR alpha and beta repertoires in roughly 8 infant thymus samples and a few matching peripheral blood samples. Donor ages ranged from about 6 to 244 days, and the cohort comprised five to seven male and a couple of female infants. Thymocytes were freed from the tissue by mechanical means and kept at -70 degrees C as pellets of roughly 8.5-31 million cells. A QIAsymphony instrument was used to extract genomic DNA from the frozen cell pellets. The immunoSEQ multiplex PCR assay was used to amplify the TCRB and TCRAD loci from a standardized quantity of quality-controlled genomic DNA. Amplicons spanned the V(D)J region at a length sufficient to cover the CDR3 and identify V and J genes. The amplicons were sequenced on an Illumina platform via the commercial immunoSEQ service. Primer bias and sequencing errors were corrected as previously described, and TCRAD and TCRB were defined on the basis of the IMGT database. Analysis of the repertoires was done with immunoSEQ Analyzer 3.0 and VDJTools and included basic statistics, V/J segment usage, diversity estimates, rarefaction and pairwise overlap. Diversity was estimated using the Chao1, ChaoE, Efron-Thisted, Shannon and inverse Simpson indices, and was also estimated on datasets down-sampled to the size of the smallest sample. For repertoire overlap, CDR3 nucleotide sequence, V gene and J gene had to match strictly, and clustering was done by Jaccard-based multidimensional scaling. On average, roughly 740,000 unique TCRB clonotypes were obtained from thymus samples, compared with around 78,000 from blood samples.

This sequence uses TRBV7-2 and TRBJ1-1; 10 central bases correspond to TRBD1. What was sequenced was thymocytes. The origin of this receptor is a boy under two years old with a congenital heart defect. Donor details come from another sample of the same person, matched by shared clones. The CDR3 has the sequence CASSNWLDRGHTEAFF. Here is the DNA: TGTGCCAGCAGCAATTGGCTCGACAGGGGGCACACTGAAGCTTTCTTT. When the CDR3 is completed using the reference TRBV7-2 and TRBJ1-1 genes on either side, the full variable domain is GAGVSQSPSNKVTEKGKDVELRCDPISGHTALYWYRQSLGQGLEFLIYFQGNSAPDKSGLPSDRFSAERTGGSVSTLTIQRTQQEDSAVYLCASSNWLDRGHTEAFFGQGTRLTVV.